Shown below are 26 T cell receptor beta chains from a single sample sequenced in a study of shared clonotypes between healthy human individuals. Clones were read by immunoSEQ multiplex PCR, and TCRdb kept only the in-frame ones, dropping some. The table shows about 480,000 clones, with less than 85% occurring only once. Sequencing was performed on PBMCs. The receptors shown here come from a woman aged 40 to 50 in good health. Some clones in this sample may be carry-over from other donors' samples.

The chain is built from TRBV6-1 and TRBJ1-2; D is possibly TRBD1 (5 bases). Trimming took off 5 bases at V and 4 bases at J, with 14 bases between the two ends. This CDR3 comprises 14 residues. Germline V gene data show CDR1 as MNHNS and CDR2 as SASEGT. The CDR3 is CASSTVQGTYGYTF. CDR3 DNA sequence: TGTGCCAGCAGTACTGTTCAGGGAACCTATGGCTACACCTTC.

The gene calls are TRBV5-8 and TRBJ2-3; 12 nucleotides agree with TRBD2. This CDR3 is built from 16 residues. The junction had 9 bases not matched to a gene; V was cut back by 8 bases and J by 2 bases. Germline V gene lookup returns CDR1 SGHTS and CDR2 YDEGEE. In nucleotides, the CDR3 is TGTGCCAGGCCCGGGGGACTAGCGGGTTACACAGATACGCAGTATTTT. Its protein is CARPGGLAGYTDTQYF.

The chain has TRBV7-9 and TRBJ1-5; TRBD1 is a possible D gene (5 bases). The germline V and J ends were trimmed by 6 bases and 3 bases, with 18 bases remaining between them. Germline V gene data show CDR1 as SEHNR and CDR2 as FQNEAQ (reference sequence). The CDR3 spans 16 residues. CDR3 nucleotide sequence: TGTGCCAGCAGTGACCGATATGGGGCAGACAATCAGCCCCAGCATTTT. Translation: CASSDRYGADNQPQHF.

This clone was found once. V and J are TRBV5-1 and TRBJ2-1; TRBD2 matches at 7 bases. The germline V gene encodes CDR1 SGHRS and CDR2 YFSETQ. The CDR3 runs 14 residues. Unmatched junction bases numbered 16, after V lost 4 bases and J lost 15 bases. This CDR3 is CASSPGDYPPPWFF. The CDR3 nucleotides are TGCGCCAGCAGCCCGGGGGACTACCCCCCCCCGTGGTTCTTC. The entire variable domain, with the rest obtained from reference TRBV5-1 and TRBJ2-1, is as follows: KAGVTQTPRYLIKTRGQQVTLSCSPISGHRSVSWYQQTPGQGLQFLFEYFSETQRNKGNFPGRFSGRQFSNSRSEMNVSTLELGDSALYLCASSPGDYPPPWFFGPGTRLTVL.

The V gene is TRBV7-9, the J gene TRBJ2-1, with no clear D. V was trimmed by 2 bases and J by 9 bases, leaving 14 bases between them. Germline V gives CDR1 SEHNR, CDR2 FQNEAQ (reference sequence). The CDR3 is 14 residues long. CDR3 residues: CASSLPPAGSEQFF. The CDR3 nucleotides read TGTGCCAGCAGCTTACCCCCGGCCGGCAGTGAGCAGTTCTTC.

Comment on this clone: Distinct nucleotide sequences in the sample also encode this CDR3. The gene calls are TRBV7-9 and TRBJ2-7, with D perhaps assigned TRBD1 or TRBD2 (6 bases each). Germline V gene sequence: CDR1 SEHNR, CDR2 FQNEAQ (reference sequence). The V gene lost 3 bases and the J gene lost 4 bases, with 10 bases spanning the gap. The CDR3 is made up of 13 amino acids. The CDR3 sequence: CASSLGGPYEQYF. The CDR3 DNA reads TGTGCCAGCAGCTTGGGGGGCCCGTACGAGCAGTACTTC.

The V gene is TRBV2, the J gene TRBJ2-7, with TRBD1 matching 7 bases. The CDR3 contains 13 residues. Germline CDR1 and CDR2: SNHLY and FYNNEI. The V segment lost 10 bases and the J segment 0 bases; nucleotides outside the gene matches: 6. The CDR3 coding sequence is TGTGCCACCACGGGGACAGTCTCCTACGAGCAGTACTTC. Encoded protein: CATTGTVSYEQYF.

The chain is built from TRBV5-6 and TRBJ2-5; possible D gene TRBD1, 5 bases. The CDR3 runs to 15 residues. CDR1 and CDR2 (germline): SGHDT, YYEEEE. Trimming left V 3 bases short and J 1 base short, with 13 bases between. This CDR3 is CASSSLQEFQETQYF. CDR3 in DNA: TGTGCCAGCAGCTCGCTACAGGAGTTCCAAGAGACCCAGTACTTC.

V usage is TRBV2 and J usage is TRBJ2-1, with TRBD1 matching 7 bases. After removal of 2 bases from V and 8 bases from J, the junction contained 6 bases not matched to a gene. In germline, CDR1 is SNHLY, CDR2 FYNNEI. This CDR3 spans 14 amino acids. CDR3 residues: CASSEPGQLHEQFF. In DNA, the CDR3 is TGTGCCAGCAGTGAACCGGGACAGCTACATGAGCAGTTCTTC.

The rearrangement links TRBV11-1 to TRBJ2-5; 10 nucleotides agree with TRBD2. CDR1 and CDR2 from the germline V gene are SGHAT and FQDESV (reference sequence). V shed 8 bases and J 4 bases; nucleotides not matched to a gene: 4. The CDR3 runs 13 residues. Written as DNA, the CDR3 is TGTGCCAGCCTCAGACTAGCGGGAGAGACCCAGTACTTC. This codes for CASLRLAGETQYF.

V is TRBV2 and J is TRBJ1-3, with D unclear. The V end lost 4 bases, the J end lost 0 bases, and 7 bases lay between the germline ends. CDR1 SNHLY and CDR2 FYNNEI come from the germline V gene. The CDR3 has 14 amino acids. CDR3 in DNA: TGTGCCAGCAGTGGTTACATCTCTGGAAACACCATATATTTT. Translation gives CASSGYISGNTIYF.

This clone was counted only a few times. This chain uses TRBV28 with TRBJ2-1; 11 nucleotides match TRBD2. With V trimmed by 3 bases and J by 4 bases, 5 bases remained unmatched. The germline V gene encodes CDR1 MDHEN and CDR2 SYDVKM. This CDR3 has 16 residues. The CDR3: CASSFTGLAVYNEQFF. CDR3 nucleotide sequence: TGTGCCAGCAGTTTTACGGGACTAGCGGTATACAATGAGCAGTTCTTC.

This chain connects TRBV9 to TRBJ2-7; 8 nucleotides line up with TRBD1. The germline CDR1 and CDR2 sequences are SGDLS and YYNGEE. This CDR3 contains 15 residues. The junction had 10 bases not matched to a gene; V was cut back by 3 bases and J by 5 bases. The CDR3 coding sequence is TGTGCCAGCAGCGCAGACAGGGGTCTGGGTAACGAGCAGTACTTC. It encodes CASSADRGLGNEQYF.

V usage is TRBV19 and J usage is TRBJ2-1; D is possibly TRBD2 (6 bases). Between the trimmed V and J ends, which lost 6 bases and 7 bases, there was a span of 13 bases. Germline V gives CDR1 LNHDA, CDR2 SQIVND (reference sequence). The CDR3 has 13 residues. CDR3 coding DNA: TGTGCCAGTAGGAACCGGGACTTAAATGAGCAGTTCTTC. It is translated as CASRNRDLNEQFF.

A single count supports this clone. The CDR3 DNA reads as TGTGCCAGCAGCTCCCTTGCGGAGCGGGCCATTAATGAAAAACTGTTTTTT. Protein sequence: CASSSLAERAINEKLFF. The chain recombines TRBV28 with TRBJ1-4; D remains ambiguous. The germline V and J ends were trimmed by 6 bases and 4 bases, with 21 bases remaining between them. Germline V gene data show CDR1 as MDHEN and CDR2 as SYDVKM. This CDR3 spans 17 amino acids.

V is TRBV6-5 and J is TRBJ2-3; TRBD1 matches 8 bases. The CDR3 contains 15 residues. V gave up 6 bases and J gave up 3 bases; unmatched junction bases: 8. The germline V gene encodes CDR1 MNHEY and CDR2 SVGAGI. The CDR3 coding sequence is TGTGCCAGCAGACCAAACAGGGGGTGGACAGATACGCAGTATTTT. Translating gives CASRPNRGWTDTQYF.

This clone was recorded once. The rearrangement links TRBV18 to TRBJ2-7; D is undetermined. This CDR3 is 13 amino acids long. The ends were cut back, 4 bases at V and 0 bases at J, with 7 bases in the middle. In germline, CDR1 is KGHSH, CDR2 LQKENI. In DNA, the CDR3 is TGTGCCAGCTCACAGGGCACCTCCTACGAGCAGTACTTC. It yields the protein CASSQGTSYEQYF.

The chain links TRBV6-4 to TRBJ2-3; D tentatively fits TRBD1 or TRBD2 (5 bases each). Germline CDR1 and CDR2: MRHNA and SNTAGT. The V end was cut by 3 bases, the J end by 4 bases, with 11 bases between. CDR3 length equals 14 residues. The CDR3 DNA reads TGTGCCAGCAGTGAGGGGGTCGGGCCAGATACGCAGTATTTT. Protein: CASSEGVGPDTQYF.

The chain recombines TRBV7-9 with TRBJ2-2, with D perhaps matching TRBD2 (6 bases). Germline V CDR1 and CDR2: SEHNR, FQNEAQ (reference sequence). CDR3 length: 14 residues. V shed 1 base and J shed 6 bases, with 9 bases lying between them. The CDR3 region is CASSLGGLSGELFF. The CDR3 bases are TGTGCCAGCAGCTTAGGGGGACTTTCCGGGGAGCTGTTTTTT.

The gene calls are TRBV29-1 and TRBJ1-2, with D possibly being TRBD1 (6 bases). The germline CDR1 and CDR2 sequences are SQVTM and ANQGSEA. This CDR3 comprises 13 residues. The V gene lost 4 bases and the J gene lost 1 base, with 10 bases spanning the gap. The CDR3 sequence: CSVGGRGNYGYTF. In nucleotides, the CDR3 is TGCAGCGTTGGGGGCAGGGGTAACTATGGCTACACCTTC.

A few counts support this clone. The junction shows a germline mismatch at one end, possibly a read error. The CDR3 nucleotides are TGTGCCAGCAGCGAATGGGACAGGAGCTACGAGCAGTACTTC. This sequence encodes CASSEWDRSYEQYF. This rearrangement joins TRBV25-1 to TRBJ2-7, with TRBD1 matching 8 bases. The CDR3 has 14 amino acids. CDR1 and CDR2 (germline): MGHDK, SYGVNS.

The V and J genes are TRBV14 and TRBJ2-3; D not certain. The germline V gene encodes CDR1 SGHDN and CDR2 FVKESK. CDR3 size: 14 residues. The V end lost 2 bases, the J end lost 4 bases, and 10 bases lay between the germline ends. Here the CDR3 reads CASSQSERADTQYF. The CDR3 DNA follows: TGTGCCAGCAGCCAATCTGAGCGCGCAGATACGCAGTATTTT.

This clone was counted once. V usage is TRBV23-1 and J usage is TRBJ2-3; 7 nucleotides match TRBD2. TRBV23-1 is an ORF for which the function is uncertain. CDR3 size: 16 residues. J gave up 0 bases and V 4 bases, and 7 bases lay outside the gene matches. The CDR3 nucleotides read TGCGCCAGCAGTCTCGAACCTAGCGGAAGCACAGATACGCAGTATTTT. Its translation is CASSLEPSGSTDTQYF.

J is TRBJ2-2 and V is TRBV7-3; TRBD2 is a possible D gene (6 bases). This CDR3 contains 15 residues. The germline CDR1 and CDR2 sequences are SGHTA and FQGTGA. Trimming pared 4 bases from V and 8 bases from J, leaving 17 bases between. The CDR3 protein is CASSSTGSLKGELFF. The DNA of the CDR3 is TGTGCCAGCAGCTCGACCGGGAGTCTGAAAGGGGAGCTGTTTTTT.

The rearrangement uses TRBV5-6 and TRBJ2-7, with TRBD1 as a possible D gene (7 bases). V gave up 5 bases and J gave up 0 bases, with 15 bases separating them. The germline CDR1 and CDR2 sequences are SGHDT and YYEEEE. The CDR3 extends over 15 amino acids. The CDR3 DNA is TGTGCCAGCAGTCCGGGGGACAGATTCTCCTACGAGCAGTACTTC. This codes for CASSPGDRFSYEQYF. The full variable domain, completed using reference TRBV5-6 and TRBJ2-7, is DAGVTQSPTHLIKTRGQQVTLRCSPKSGHDTVSWYQQALGQGPQFIFQYYEEEERQRGNFPDRFSGHQFPNYSSELNVNALLLGDSALYLCASSPGDRFSYEQYFGPGTRLTVT.

V is TRBV2 and J is TRBJ2-7; unclear D gene. This CDR3 comprises 11 residues. CDR1 and CDR2 from the germline V gene are SNHLY and FYNNEI. The V and J ends lost 7 bases and 5 bases respectively, with 9 bases between them. The CDR3 bases are TGTGCCAGCATGTTTTCCGACGAGCAGTACTTC. This sequence encodes CASMFSDEQYF.